This record concerns one T cell receptor (beta chain) sequence. The sample is drawn from a study of blood T cell repertoires in COVID-19. Study background: Samples representing acute and convalescent COVID-19 were sourced from the United States, Italy and Spain. PBMCs, B-cell-depleted T cells, or T cells were the source of the cDNA or gDNA that made up the material.

Original data processing: Reference gene primer amplification gave nucleated cell count estimates. Generated by immunoSEQ multiplex PCR, the TCRdb table keeps only in-frame clones and is missing some. V and J calls and clone size come straight from that table; D and trimming were deduced from the DNA. The sample lists approximately 100,000 clones, approximately 80% occurring once. Material: peripheral blood. The clonotype was recovered from a man aged 55-75 years with acute or convalescent COVID-19.

The CDR3 loop reads CASWGKGQGRKQYF. Here the CDR3 DNA reads TGTGCCAGCTGGGGGAAGGGACAGGGTCGGAAGCAGTACTTC. The chain uses TRBV28 and TRBJ2-7; 9 bases are a match to TRBD1. From germline, CDR1 is MDHEN and CDR2 SYDVKM. V gave up 8 bases and J gave up 8 bases; unmatched junction bases: 13. The CDR3 totals 14 residues. The whole variable domain, remainder taken from reference TRBV28 and TRBJ2-7, is DVKVTQSSRYLVKRTGEKVFLECVQDMDHENMFWYRQDPGLGLRLIYFSYDVKMKEKGDIPEGYSVSREKKERFSLILESASTNQTSMYLCASWGKGQGRKQYFGPGTRLTVT.